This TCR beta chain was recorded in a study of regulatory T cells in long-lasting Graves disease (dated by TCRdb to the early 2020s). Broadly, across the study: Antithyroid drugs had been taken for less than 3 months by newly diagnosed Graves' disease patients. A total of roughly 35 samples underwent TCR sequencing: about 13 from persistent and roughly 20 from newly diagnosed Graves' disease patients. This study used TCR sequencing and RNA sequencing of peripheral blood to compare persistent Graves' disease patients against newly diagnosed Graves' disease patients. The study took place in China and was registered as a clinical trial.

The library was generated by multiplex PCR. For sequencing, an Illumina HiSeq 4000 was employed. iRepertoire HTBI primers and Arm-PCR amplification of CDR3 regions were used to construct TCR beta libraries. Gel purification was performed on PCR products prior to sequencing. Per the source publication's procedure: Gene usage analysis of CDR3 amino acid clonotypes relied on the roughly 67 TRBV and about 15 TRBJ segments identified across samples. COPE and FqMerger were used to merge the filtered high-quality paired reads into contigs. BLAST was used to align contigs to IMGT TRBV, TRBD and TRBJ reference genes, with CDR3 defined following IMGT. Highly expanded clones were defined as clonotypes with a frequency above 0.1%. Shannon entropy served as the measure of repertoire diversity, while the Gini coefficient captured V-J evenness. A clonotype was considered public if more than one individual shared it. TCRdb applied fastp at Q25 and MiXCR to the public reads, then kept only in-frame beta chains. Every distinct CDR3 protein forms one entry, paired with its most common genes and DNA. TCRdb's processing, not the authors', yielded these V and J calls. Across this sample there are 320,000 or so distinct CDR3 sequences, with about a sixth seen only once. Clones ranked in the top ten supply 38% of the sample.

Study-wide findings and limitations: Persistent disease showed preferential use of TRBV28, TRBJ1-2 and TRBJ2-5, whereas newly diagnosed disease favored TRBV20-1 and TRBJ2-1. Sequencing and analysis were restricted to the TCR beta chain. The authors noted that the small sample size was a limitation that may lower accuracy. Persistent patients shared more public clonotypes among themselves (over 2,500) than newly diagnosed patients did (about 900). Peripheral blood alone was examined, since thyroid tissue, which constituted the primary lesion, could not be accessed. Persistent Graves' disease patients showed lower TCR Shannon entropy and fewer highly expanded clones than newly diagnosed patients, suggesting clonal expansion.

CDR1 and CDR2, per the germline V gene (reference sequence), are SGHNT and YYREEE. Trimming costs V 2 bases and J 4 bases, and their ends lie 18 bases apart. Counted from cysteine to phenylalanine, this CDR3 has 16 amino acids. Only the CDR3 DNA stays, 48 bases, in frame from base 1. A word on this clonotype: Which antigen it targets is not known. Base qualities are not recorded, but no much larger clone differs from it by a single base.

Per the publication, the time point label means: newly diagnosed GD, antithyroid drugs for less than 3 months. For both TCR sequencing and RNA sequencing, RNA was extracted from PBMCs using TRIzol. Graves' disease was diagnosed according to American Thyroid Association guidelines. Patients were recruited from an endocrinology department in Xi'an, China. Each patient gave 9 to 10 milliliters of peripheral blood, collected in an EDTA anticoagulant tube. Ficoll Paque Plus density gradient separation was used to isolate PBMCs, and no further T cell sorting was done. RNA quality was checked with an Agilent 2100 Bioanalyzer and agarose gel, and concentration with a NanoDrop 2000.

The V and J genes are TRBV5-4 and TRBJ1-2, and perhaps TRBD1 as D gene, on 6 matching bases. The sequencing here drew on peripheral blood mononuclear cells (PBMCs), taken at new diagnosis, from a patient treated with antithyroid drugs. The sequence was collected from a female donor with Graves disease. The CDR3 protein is CASSLSRDIAGYGYTF. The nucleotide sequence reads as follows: TGTGCCAGCAGCTTAAGCCGGGACATCGCGGGCTATGGCTACACCTTC. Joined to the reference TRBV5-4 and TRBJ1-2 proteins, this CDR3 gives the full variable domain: ETGVTQSPTHLIKTRGQQVTLRCSSQSGHNTVSWYQQALGQGPQFIFQYYREEENGRGNFPPRFSGLQFPNYSSELNVNALELDDSALYLCASSLSRDIAGYGYTFGSGTRLTVV.